The T cell receptor (beta chain) under discussion was sequenced for a study of beta chain features in type 1 diabetes. Study in general: All samples combined gave 95 million to 130 million sorted cells for examination.

Germline V lookup: CDR1 KGHSH, CDR2 LQKENI. CDR3 length: 12 residues. The ends were cut back, 3 bases at V and 6 bases at J, with 8 bases in the middle. What was sequenced were expressed TCRB transcripts, since all of the isolated RNA had been reverse transcribed. Libraries were prepared by immunoSEQ multiplex PCR; TCRdb keeps only in-frame clonotypes and omits some of them. The top ten clones hold 0.035% to 0.05% of a sample with about 450,000 clones, roughly 11% of them seen once. Researchers reported sorting CD4+ naive, central memory, regulatory and stem cell-like memory cells via CD45RO/CCR7/CD25/CD127/CD95/CD27.

Sequencing was carried out using naive CD4+ T cells from blood. The TCR originated in a woman aged 18-35 years in good health. V usage is TRBV18 and J usage is TRBJ1-1; D call uncertain. The CDR3 loop is CASSPSVPEAFF. In nucleotides, the CDR3 is TGTGCCAGCTCACCTTCCGTCCCTGAAGCTTTCTTT.